This is a list of T cell receptor beta chains from one sample in a study of HIV-infected children after antiretroviral therapy interruption. In TCRdb, the 3' RACE reads were re-called with MiXCR into one record per CDR3 protein. The sample shows about 50,000 distinct CDR3 sequences, 4.3% of them seen only once. Here the sequenced sample was CD45RA+ CD4+ T cells from PBMCs, pooled from several time points, taken from a donor given antiretroviral therapy, either interrupted or continuous. These receptors all stem from a pool of human donors with HIV. The CDR3 runs from the conserved cysteine through the conserved F or W. Fields, in order: J gene, V gene, clone size, D gene, CDR3 DNA, CDR3 protein. A D gene is named only where the DNA matches it firmly. Size is stated for part of the rows, as once, few or many counts, or as a class when the clone is expanded.

j_call: TRBJ2-3
v_call: TRBV2
clone_size: once
d_call: -
cdr3_nt: TGTGCCAGCAGTGACGAGACCCCTACGCAGTATTTT
cdr3_aa: CASSDETPTQYF

j_call: TRBJ2-3
v_call: TRBV12-3/TRBV12-4
clone_size: -
d_call: -
cdr3_nt: TGTGCCAGCAGTTTTTGGGGGGTCAATACGCAGTATTTT
cdr3_aa: CASSFWGVNTQYF

j_call: TRBJ1-4
v_call: TRBV2
clone_size: -
d_call: TRBD1
cdr3_nt: TGTGCCAGCAGCGCCGGGACAGTAGCTGAAAAACTGTTTTTT
cdr3_aa: CASSAGTVAEKLFF

j_call: TRBJ2-1
v_call: TRBV7-2
clone_size: -
d_call: -
cdr3_nt: TGTGCCAGTTCGTCGGGGCCCGTGGATGAGCAGTTCTTC
cdr3_aa: CASSSGPVDEQFF

j_call: TRBJ2-7
v_call: TRBV5-6
clone_size: many
d_call: TRBD2
cdr3_nt: TGTGCCAGCAGCCGCGGGGGGACAAAGTACGAGCAGTACTTC
cdr3_aa: CASSRGGTKYEQYF

j_call: TRBJ2-1
v_call: TRBV2
clone_size: many
d_call: TRBD1
cdr3_nt: TGTGCCAGCAGCCGGGACAGCGCACAGGAGCAGTTCTTC
cdr3_aa: CASSRDSAQEQFF

j_call: TRBJ2-4
v_call: TRBV12-3/TRBV12-4
clone_size: -
d_call: -
cdr3_nt: TGTGCCTCTTCGGACGCAGCCAAAAACATTCAGTACTTC
cdr3_aa: CASSDAAKNIQYF

j_call: TRBJ2-7
v_call: TRBV6-9
clone_size: -
d_call: -
cdr3_nt: TGTGCCAGCAGTTACGGGGGAGAAACCTACGAGCAGTACTTC
cdr3_aa: CASSYGGETYEQYF

j_call: TRBJ2-2
v_call: TRBV6-1
clone_size: many
d_call: -
cdr3_nt: TGTGCCAGCAGTGGCAAATTACACCAGGTCCAAGTCACCGGGGAGCTGTTTTTT
cdr3_aa: CASSGKLHQVQVTGELFF

j_call: TRBJ1-1
v_call: TRBV9
clone_size: -
d_call: -
cdr3_nt: TGTGCCAGCAGCCCCCCGGGGGGGAGAACCTTGAACACTGAAGCTTTCTTT
cdr3_aa: CASSPPGGRTLNTEAFF

j_call: TRBJ2-7
v_call: TRBV20-1
clone_size: many
d_call: TRBD1
cdr3_nt: TGCAGTGCTCTGAGCAGGGGGTCGAGGGAGCAGTACTTC
cdr3_aa: CSALSRGSREQYF

j_call: TRBJ2-1
v_call: TRBV4-1
clone_size: -
d_call: -
cdr3_nt: TGCGCCAGCAGCTCTTTATCAGGGAAAAAGGGTGAGCAGTTCTTC
cdr3_aa: CASSSLSGKKGEQFF

j_call: TRBJ1-1
v_call: TRBV21-1
clone_size: -
d_call: -
cdr3_nt: TGTGCCAGCAGCGCCACGGGGTCCGGGGAGACTGAAGCTTTCTTT
cdr3_aa: CASSATGSGETEAFF

j_call: TRBJ2-1
v_call: TRBV7-2
clone_size: many
d_call: -
cdr3_nt: TGTGCCAGCAGCTTGGACCGCGACTCCTACAATGAGCAGTTCTTC
cdr3_aa: CASSLDRDSYNEQFF

j_call: TRBJ2-4
v_call: TRBV5-5
clone_size: many
d_call: -
cdr3_nt: TGTGCCAGCAGCTCAACAGGGGCCAAAAACATTCAGTACTTC
cdr3_aa: CASSSTGAKNIQYF

j_call: TRBJ2-7
v_call: TRBV12-3/TRBV12-4
clone_size: -
d_call: TRBD2
cdr3_nt: TGTGCCAGCAGCCACGGACTAGCTCACGACGAGCAGTACTTC
cdr3_aa: CASSHGLAHDEQYF

j_call: TRBJ2-2
v_call: TRBV6-2/TRBV6-3
clone_size: many
d_call: -
cdr3_nt: TGTGCCAGCAGACCCCCGAAGCCAGGGGCCGGGGAGCTGTTTTTT
cdr3_aa: CASRPPKPGAGELFF

j_call: TRBJ1-3
v_call: TRBV2
clone_size: few
d_call: -
cdr3_nt: TGTGCCAGCAGTGGGCAGGGGTCGTCTGGAAACACCATATATTTT
cdr3_aa: CASSGQGSSGNTIYF

j_call: TRBJ2-5
v_call: TRBV6-5
clone_size: -
d_call: -
cdr3_nt: TGTGCCAGCACAACGGAGGCCTCCGGAGCCCAGTACTTC
cdr3_aa: CASTTEASGAQYF

j_call: TRBJ2-4
v_call: TRBV6-1
clone_size: many
d_call: -
cdr3_nt: TGTGCCAGCAGTGAAGGGCAAAGGATATACGGGGACATTCAGTACTTC
cdr3_aa: CASSEGQRIYGDIQYF

j_call: TRBJ1-2
v_call: TRBV20-1
clone_size: many
d_call: TRBD1
cdr3_nt: TGCAGTGCTTGGGACAGGGAAGGTGACTATGGCTACACCTTC
cdr3_aa: CSAWDREGDYGYTF

j_call: TRBJ2-7
v_call: TRBV29-1
clone_size: medium-sized
d_call: -
cdr3_nt: TGCAGCATCTTGAGGTCAGGGTGGGATAGCTCCTACGAGCAGTACTTC
cdr3_aa: CSILRSGWDSSYEQYF

j_call: TRBJ2-4
v_call: TRBV10-1
clone_size: many
d_call: TRBD2
cdr3_nt: TGCGCCAGCAGCTTTAGCGGGGAAAACATTCAGTACTTC
cdr3_aa: CASSFSGENIQYF

j_call: TRBJ2-7
v_call: TRBV25-1
clone_size: many
d_call: -
cdr3_nt: TGTGCCAGCGGGGCTGGACAGTACGAGCAGTACTTC
cdr3_aa: CASGAGQYEQYF

j_call: TRBJ1-1
v_call: TRBV5-1
clone_size: many
d_call: -
cdr3_nt: TGCGCCAGCAGCAGCGGGCCGGGAACTGAAGCTTTCTTT
cdr3_aa: CASSSGPGTEAFF

j_call: TRBJ2-7
v_call: TRBV29-1
clone_size: many
d_call: -
cdr3_nt: TGCAGCGTTATTTGGACCCTGGGGGCCGAGCAGTACTTC
cdr3_aa: CSVIWTLGAEQYF

j_call: TRBJ2-7
v_call: TRBV6-1
clone_size: many
d_call: TRBD1
cdr3_nt: TGTGCCAGCAGTTTAAGGACAGGGTTGACGTCCTACGAGCAGTACTTC
cdr3_aa: CASSLRTGLTSYEQYF

j_call: TRBJ1-1
v_call: TRBV5-6
clone_size: many
d_call: -
cdr3_nt: TGTGCCAGCAGCCCCGCCGGGGGGGGCAACACTGAAGCTTTCTTT
cdr3_aa: CASSPAGGGNTEAFF

j_call: TRBJ1-2
v_call: TRBV2
clone_size: few
d_call: -
cdr3_nt: TGTGCCAGCGCGGGAACGGGGGGCGGCTACACCTTC
cdr3_aa: CASAGTGGGYTF

j_call: TRBJ1-5
v_call: TRBV30
clone_size: many
d_call: -
cdr3_nt: TGTGCCTGGAGTGTATCGAGGACCGACTATAGCAATCAGCCCCAGCATTTT
cdr3_aa: CAWSVSRTDYSNQPQHF

j_call: TRBJ1-1
v_call: TRBV3-1
clone_size: many
d_call: -
cdr3_nt: TGTGCCAGCAGCCTGACAGAGAACACTGAAGCTTTCTTT
cdr3_aa: CASSLTENTEAFF

j_call: TRBJ2-7
v_call: TRBV6-6
clone_size: many
d_call: -
cdr3_nt: TGTGCCAGCAGTTCTTTGACAGGCGGTGCCTCCTACGAGCAGTACTTC
cdr3_aa: CASSSLTGGASYEQYF

j_call: TRBJ1-2
v_call: TRBV29-1
clone_size: many
d_call: TRBD1
cdr3_nt: TGCAGCGTTGAAGCCTTGGGACAGGGGATCAATGGCTACACCTTC
cdr3_aa: CSVEALGQGINGYTF

j_call: TRBJ2-5
v_call: TRBV28
clone_size: many
d_call: -
cdr3_nt: TGTGCCAGCAGCTGGGGGGGCCAACAAGAGACCCAGTACTTC
cdr3_aa: CASSWGGQQETQYF

j_call: TRBJ2-2
v_call: TRBV29-1
clone_size: many
d_call: TRBD1
cdr3_nt: TGCAGCGTTGAGCCCTCTCCGGGACAGGGTTTAGGCACCGGGGAGCTGTTTTTT
cdr3_aa: CSVEPSPGQGLGTGELFF

j_call: TRBJ1-1
v_call: TRBV18
clone_size: -
d_call: -
cdr3_nt: TGTGCCAGCTCACACGGGGGGGCCCACACTGAAGCTTTCTTT
cdr3_aa: CASSHGGAHTEAFF

j_call: TRBJ2-3
v_call: TRBV18
clone_size: many
d_call: -
cdr3_nt: TGTGCCAGCTCACCAAGGTCCTCTCGGGGGTTGATCTACACAGATACGCAGTATTTT
cdr3_aa: CASSPRSSRGLIYTDTQYF

j_call: TRBJ1-2
v_call: TRBV29-1
clone_size: -
d_call: -
cdr3_nt: TGCAGCGTTGAAGATGATTTGGCAACGAGGGGCTACACCTTC
cdr3_aa: CSVEDDLATRGYTF

j_call: TRBJ1-1
v_call: TRBV20-1
clone_size: many
d_call: -
cdr3_nt: TGCAGTGGTAGCGGACACAGAGGAAACACTGAAGCTTTCTTT
cdr3_aa: CSGSGHRGNTEAFF

j_call: TRBJ1-5
v_call: TRBV28
clone_size: many
d_call: -
cdr3_nt: TGTGCCAGCACCATGGGACCACCGGGGGGTCAGCCCCAGCATTTT
cdr3_aa: CASTMGPPGGQPQHF

j_call: TRBJ2-4
v_call: TRBV29-1
clone_size: many
d_call: -
cdr3_nt: TGCAGCGTCGGTCAAGCCAAAAACATTCAGTACTTC
cdr3_aa: CSVGQAKNIQYF

j_call: TRBJ1-2
v_call: TRBV19
clone_size: -
d_call: -
cdr3_nt: TGTGCCAGTAGTATCGCCGGACACTATGGCTACACCTTC
cdr3_aa: CASSIAGHYGYTF

j_call: TRBJ1-3
v_call: TRBV3-1
clone_size: few
d_call: -
cdr3_nt: TGTGCCAGCAGCCTAGCGGACTCTGGAATCACCATATATTTT
cdr3_aa: CASSLADSGITIYF

j_call: TRBJ1-1
v_call: TRBV20-1
clone_size: many
d_call: -
cdr3_nt: TGCAGTGCTAGAGATGACAAGAACACTGAAGCTTTCTTT
cdr3_aa: CSARDDKNTEAFF

j_call: TRBJ2-7
v_call: TRBV7-2
clone_size: few
d_call: TRBD2
cdr3_nt: TGTGCCAGCAGCCTGGGACTAGCGGCTTACGAGCAGTACTTC
cdr3_aa: CASSLGLAAYEQYF